This TCR beta chain came from a study of CD8 T cells in ankylosing spondylitis. Study-wide results and limits: Disease-associated clones were CD8+ and fairly uncommon in peripheral blood. Seemingly distinctive of ankylosing spondylitis blood was a TCR beta motif formed by eight highly homologous variants.

Quantitative barcoded 5'-RACE was used to prepare TCR beta libraries. MiXCR, run by TCRdb on the 5' RACE reads, gives a single entry per CDR3 protein. The top ten hold around a third of the sample, which has approximately 260,000 distinct CDR3 sequences, more than 15% seen once. Worth noting for this clonotype: The antigen remains undetermined.

Trimming cost V 2 bases and J 0 bases, with 13 bases left between them. The CDR3 contains 15 residues. CDR1 and CDR2 from the germline V gene are GTSNPN and SVGIG (reference sequence). The rearrangement uses TRBV30 and TRBJ1-1; D is undetermined. Sequenced sample: blood, either unsorted or a sorted T cell fraction (not recorded which). This TCR derives from a male donor with ankylosing spondylitis or in good health (not recorded which). The CDR3 protein is CAWSYGGEMNTEAFF. CDR3 bases: TGTGCCTGGAGTTACGGCGGAGAAATGAACACTGAAGCTTTCTTT.